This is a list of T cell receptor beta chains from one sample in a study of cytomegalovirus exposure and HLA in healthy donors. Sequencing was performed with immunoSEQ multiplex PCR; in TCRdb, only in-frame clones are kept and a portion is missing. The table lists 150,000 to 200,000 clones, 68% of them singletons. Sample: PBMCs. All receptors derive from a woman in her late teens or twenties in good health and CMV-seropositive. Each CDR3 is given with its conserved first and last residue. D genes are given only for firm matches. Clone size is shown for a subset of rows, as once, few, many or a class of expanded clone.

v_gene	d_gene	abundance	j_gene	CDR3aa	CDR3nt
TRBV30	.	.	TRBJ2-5	CAWSVLAWEQYF	TGTGCCTGGAGTGTACTAGCCTGGGAGCAGTACTTC
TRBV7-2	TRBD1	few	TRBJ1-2	CASSLGDRGSGGGYTF	TGTGCCAGCAGCTTAGGGGACAGGGGTTCGGGCGGTGGCTACACCTTC
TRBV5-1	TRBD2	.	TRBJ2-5	CASRGLAGVESGETQYF	TGCGCCAGCAGGGGACTAGCGGGAGTCGAGAGTGGAGAGACCCAGTACTTC
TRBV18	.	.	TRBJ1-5	CASSPGTGSNQPQHF	TGTGCCAGCTCACCGGGAACAGGAAGCAATCAGCCCCAGCATTTT
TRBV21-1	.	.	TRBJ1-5	CASRSAGPGMGQPQHF	TGTGCCAGCAGATCAGCAGGACCGGGGATGGGTCAGCCCCAGCATTTT
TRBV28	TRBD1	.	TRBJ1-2	CASSSYGPRQGVGGYTF	TGTGCCAGCAGTTCATATGGGCCCAGACAGGGGGTAGGTGGCTACACCTTC
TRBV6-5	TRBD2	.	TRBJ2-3	CASSYLAGGHDTQYF	TGTGCCAGCAGTTACTTAGCGGGGGGGCACGATACGCAGTATTTT
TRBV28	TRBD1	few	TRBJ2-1	CASSLGQGVYNEQFF	TGTGCCAGCAGTTTGGGACAGGGGGTATACAATGAGCAGTTCTTC
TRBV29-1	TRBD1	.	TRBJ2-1	CRCGTGAYNEQFF	TGCAGATGCGGGACAGGGGCCTACAATGAGCAGTTCTTC
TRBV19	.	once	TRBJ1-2	CASNDHRVDGYTF	TGTGCCAGTAATGATCACAGGGTGGATGGCTACACCTTC
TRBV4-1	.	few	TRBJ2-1	CASSKKEDYNEQFF	TGCGCCAGCAGTAAGAAGGAGGATTACAATGAGCAGTTCTTC
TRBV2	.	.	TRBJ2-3	CASGGRFTDTQYF	TGTGCCAGCGGGGGGAGGTTCACAGATACGCAGTATTTT
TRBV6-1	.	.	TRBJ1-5	CASGSLSAGNQPQHF	TGTGCGAGTGGTTCTCTCTCGGCGGGGAATCAGCCCCAGCATTTT
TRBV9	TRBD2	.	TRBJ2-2	CASSLTSGSPTGELFF	TGTGCCAGCAGCCTAACTAGCGGGAGCCCAACCGGGGAGCTGTTTTTT
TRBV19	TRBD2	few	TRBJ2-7	CASSPKRGGNYEQYF	TGTGCCAGTAGTCCAAAGCGGGGGGGCAATTACGAGCAGTACTTC
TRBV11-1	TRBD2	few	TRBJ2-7	CASSLAGLGRDEQYF	TGTGCCAGCAGCTTAGCGGGGCTGGGGAGGGACGAGCAGTACTTC
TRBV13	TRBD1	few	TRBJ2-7	CASSKNWDRPPAYEQYF	TGTGCCAGCAGCAAAAATTGGGACAGGCCCCCCGCCTACGAGCAGTACTTC
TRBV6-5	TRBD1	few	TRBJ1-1	CASSVTGGTEAFF	TGTGCCAGCAGTGTTACAGGGGGCACTGAAGCTTTCTTT
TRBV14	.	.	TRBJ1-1	CASSPYSDSNTEAFF	TGTGCCAGCAGCCCGTACTCAGACTCGAACACTGAAGCTTTCTTT
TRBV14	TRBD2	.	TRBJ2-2	CASSSSGRSWTGELFF	TGTGCCAGCAGTTCTAGCGGGAGGTCTTGGACCGGGGAGCTGTTTTTT
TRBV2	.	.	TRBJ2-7	CASSDAVLSSYEQYF	TGTGCCAGCAGTGACGCCGTTCTTAGCTCCTACGAGCAGTACTTC
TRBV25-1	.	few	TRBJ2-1	CASSTRTAFENEQFF	TGTGCCAGCAGCACCCGGACAGCTTTTGAGAATGAGCAGTTCTTC
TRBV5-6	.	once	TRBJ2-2	CASSLDVSTGELFF	TGTGCCAGCAGCTTGGATGTGAGCACCGGGGAGCTGTTTTTT
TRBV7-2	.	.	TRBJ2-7	CASSLDLAKQYF	TGTGCCAGCAGCTTAGACCTAGCGAAGCAGTACTTC
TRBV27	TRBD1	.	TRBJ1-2	CASSRTGYGYTF	TGTGCCAGCAGTCGGACAGGGTATGGCTACACCTTC
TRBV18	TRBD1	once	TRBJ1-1	CASSEGTGTGYTEAFF	TGTGCCAGCTCAGAGGGGACCGGGACAGGCTACACTGAAGCTTTCTTT
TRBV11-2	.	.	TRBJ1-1	CASSPSTGVNTEAFF	TGTGCCAGCAGCCCGTCGACAGGAGTGAACACTGAAGCTTTCTTT
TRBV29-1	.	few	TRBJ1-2	CSVDGDVVGSGYTF	TGCAGCGTTGATGGGGATGTTGTAGGGAGTGGCTACACCTTC